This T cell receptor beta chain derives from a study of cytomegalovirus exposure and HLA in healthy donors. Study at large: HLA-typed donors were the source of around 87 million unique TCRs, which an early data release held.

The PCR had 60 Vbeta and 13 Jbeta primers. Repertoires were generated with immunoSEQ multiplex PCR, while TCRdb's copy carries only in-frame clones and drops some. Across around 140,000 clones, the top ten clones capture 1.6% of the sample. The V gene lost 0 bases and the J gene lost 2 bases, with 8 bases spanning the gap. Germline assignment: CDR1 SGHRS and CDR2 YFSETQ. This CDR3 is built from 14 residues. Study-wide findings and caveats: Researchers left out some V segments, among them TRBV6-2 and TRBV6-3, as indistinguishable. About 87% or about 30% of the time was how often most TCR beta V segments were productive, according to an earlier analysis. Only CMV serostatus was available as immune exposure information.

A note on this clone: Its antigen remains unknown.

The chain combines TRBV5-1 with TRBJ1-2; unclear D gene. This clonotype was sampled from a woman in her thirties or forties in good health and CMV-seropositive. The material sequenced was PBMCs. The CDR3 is CASSLVSVNYGYTF. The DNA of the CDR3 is TGCGCCAGCAGCTTGGTGTCCGTAAACTATGGCTACACCTTC. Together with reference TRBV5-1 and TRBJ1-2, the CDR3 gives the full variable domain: KAGVTQTPRYLIKTRGQQVTLSCSPISGHRSVSWYQQTPGQGLQFLFEYFSETQRNKGNFPGRFSGRQFSNSRSEMNVSTLELGDSALYLCASSLVSVNYGYTFGSGTRLTVV.